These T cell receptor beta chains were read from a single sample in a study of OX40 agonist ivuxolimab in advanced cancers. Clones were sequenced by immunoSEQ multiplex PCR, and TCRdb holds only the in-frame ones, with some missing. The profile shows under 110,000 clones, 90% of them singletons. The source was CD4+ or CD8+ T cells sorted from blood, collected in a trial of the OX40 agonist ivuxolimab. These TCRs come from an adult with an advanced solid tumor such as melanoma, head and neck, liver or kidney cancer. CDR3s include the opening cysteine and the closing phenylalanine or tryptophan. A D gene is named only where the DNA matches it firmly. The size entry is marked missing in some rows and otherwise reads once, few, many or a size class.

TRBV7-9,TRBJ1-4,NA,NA,TGTGCCAGCAGCCCTCAGACTGGAAATGAAAAACTGTTTTTT,CASSPQTGNEKLFF
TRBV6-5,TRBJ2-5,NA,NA,TGTGCCAGCAGAGCCGGACAGTTAGAGACCCAGTACTTC,CASRAGQLETQYF
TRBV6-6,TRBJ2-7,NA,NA,TGTGCCAGCAGTTACTCGCGGGGTCTCGAGCAGTACTTC,CASSYSRGLEQYF
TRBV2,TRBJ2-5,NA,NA,TGTGCCACAAGGGGTGACTGGGAGACCCAGTACTTC,CATRGDWETQYF
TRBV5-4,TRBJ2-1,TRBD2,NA,TGTGCCAGCAGCCTGGGGAGGGGTGGGGCCTACAATGAGCAGTTCTTC,CASSLGRGGAYNEQFF
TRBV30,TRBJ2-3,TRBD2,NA,TGTGCCTGGACCGCTGTACTGGGACTAGCGGATACGCAGTATTTT,CAWTAVLGLADTQYF
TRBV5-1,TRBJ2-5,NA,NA,TGCGCCAGCAGTCGCGAGTGGGGAGTTCAAGAGACCCAGTACTTC,CASSREWGVQETQYF
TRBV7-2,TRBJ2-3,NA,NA,TGTGCCAGCAGCTTAGTCGGCGGGCTGGGGACAGATACGCAGTATTTT,CASSLVGGLGTDTQYF
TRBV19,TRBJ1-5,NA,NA,TGTGCCAGTAGTATAGGGATAGGGCAGCCCCAGCATTTT,CASSIGIGQPQHF
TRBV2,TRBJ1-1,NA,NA,TGTGCCAGCAGTGAAGTCGGCAGGGCTAACACTGAAGCTTTCTTT,CASSEVGRANTEAFF
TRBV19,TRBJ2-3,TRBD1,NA,TGTGCCAGTAGTATACAGACTGGACAGGGGGCCTCGGGTACGCAGTATTTT,CASSIQTGQGASGTQYF
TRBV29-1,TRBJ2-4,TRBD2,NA,TGCAGCGTTGGGACTAGCGGGGTTCAGTACTTC,CSVGTSGVQYF
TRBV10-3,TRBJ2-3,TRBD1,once,TGTGCCATCAGAGGACAGGGTATCGCCACAGATACGCAGTATTTT,CAIRGQGIATDTQYF
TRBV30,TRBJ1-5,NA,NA,TGTGCCTGGAATATTGGATACAATCAGCCCCAGCATTTT,CAWNIGYNQPQHF
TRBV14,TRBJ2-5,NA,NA,TGTGCCAGCAGCCCAGCTTTGGGGACCCAGTACTTC,CASSPALGTQYF
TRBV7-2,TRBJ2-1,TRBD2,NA,TGTGCCAGCAGCTTAGCTGGGACTAGCTTTAATGAGCAGTTCTTC,CASSLAGTSFNEQFF
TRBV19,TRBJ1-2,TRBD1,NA,TGTGCCAGTACCCCCCTGGGACAGACCATTCCTAACTATGGCTACACCTTC,CASTPLGQTIPNYGYTF
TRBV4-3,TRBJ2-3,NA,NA,TGCGCCAGCAGCCAAGAGGGCACAGATACGCAGTATTTT,CASSQEGTDTQYF
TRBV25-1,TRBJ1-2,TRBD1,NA,TGTGCCAGCAGCCACCCGGGACAGACTTTCTATGGCTACACCTTC,CASSHPGQTFYGYTF
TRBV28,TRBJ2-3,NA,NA,TGTGCCAGCAGTCAGAGACAGGGACTCACAGATACGCAGTATTTT,CASSQRQGLTDTQYF
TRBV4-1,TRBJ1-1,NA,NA,TGCGCCAGCAGCCAAGATCCAGGCGCCAACACTGAAGCTTTCTTT,CASSQDPGANTEAFF
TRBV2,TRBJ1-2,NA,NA,TGTGCCAGCAGCGGACAGTTCTATGGCTACACCTTC,CASSGQFYGYTF
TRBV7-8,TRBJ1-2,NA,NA,TGTGCCAGCAGCTTAGTCAATGGTGGGATTAACTATGGCTACACCTTC,CASSLVNGGINYGYTF
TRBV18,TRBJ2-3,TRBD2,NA,TGTGCCAGCTCACCGGGACTAGGGCCAGATACGCAGTATTTT,CASSPGLGPDTQYF
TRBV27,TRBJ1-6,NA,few,TGTGCCAGCAGTTTTGTAAGTCGGGGGGCGAGCTATAATTCACCCCTCCACTTT,CASSFVSRGASYNSPLHF
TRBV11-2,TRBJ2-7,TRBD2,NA,TGTGCCAGCAGCTTAGGTGTAGCGGGGGGAATAAGCGAGCAGTACTTC,CASSLGVAGGISEQYF
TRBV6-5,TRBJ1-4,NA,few,TGTGCCAGCAGTTACTCCGGGCCTAATGAAAAACTGTTTTTT,CASSYSGPNEKLFF
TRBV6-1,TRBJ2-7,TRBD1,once,TGTGCCAGCAGCCTCCGGGACAGGAACTACGAGCAGTACTTC,CASSLRDRNYEQYF
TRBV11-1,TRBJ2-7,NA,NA,TGTGCCAGCAGCTTAGCAGGATCCTACTCCTACGAGCAGTACTTC,CASSLAGSYSYEQYF
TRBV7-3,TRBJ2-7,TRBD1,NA,TGTGCCAGCAGCTTAGACAGGGGCTACGAGCAGTACTTC,CASSLDRGYEQYF
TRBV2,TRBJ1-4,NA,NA,TGTGCCAGCAGTGAAGAGGGAGGGTCTCGGGAAAAACTGTTTTTT,CASSEEGGSREKLFF
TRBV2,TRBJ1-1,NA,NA,TGTGCCAGCAGTCAGAACATGAACACTGAAGCTTTCTTT,CASSQNMNTEAFF
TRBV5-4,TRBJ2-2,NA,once,TGTGCCAGCAATCCCCAGGGGACCGGGGAGCTGTTTTTT,CASNPQGTGELFF
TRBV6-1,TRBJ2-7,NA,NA,TGTGCCAGCAGCCCCGGACAGTATCAGCAGTACTTC,CASSPGQYQQYF
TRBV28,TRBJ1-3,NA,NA,TGTGCCAGCAGTTTGGCATTAGGTGGAAACACCATATATTTT,CASSLALGGNTIYF
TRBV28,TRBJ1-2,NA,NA,TGTGCCAGCAGTCCCCCCAGGGCGGGTAACTATGGCTACACCTTC,CASSPPRAGNYGYTF
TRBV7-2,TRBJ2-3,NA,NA,TGTGCCAGCAGCTCAAGGACCACCACGGATACGCAGTATTTT,CASSSRTTTDTQYF
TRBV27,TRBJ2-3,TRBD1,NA,TGTGCCAGCAGGCCCACAGGGGCCGGCACAGATACGCAGTATTTT,CASRPTGAGTDTQYF
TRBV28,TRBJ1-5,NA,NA,TGTGCCAGCAGTTCTGGGGGGACTCAGCCCCAGCATTTT,CASSSGGTQPQHF
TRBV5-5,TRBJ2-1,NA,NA,TGTGCCAGCACCTTTTCATCCTCCTACAATGAGCAGTTCTTC,CASTFSSSYNEQFF
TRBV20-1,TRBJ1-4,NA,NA,TGCAGTGCTCAGAGTGAAAAACTGTTTTTT,CSAQSEKLFF
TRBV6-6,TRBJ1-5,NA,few,TGTGCCAGCAGGGTAGCGGATCAGCCCCAGCATTTT,CASRVADQPQHF
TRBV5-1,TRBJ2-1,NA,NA,TGCGCCAGCAGCGTCCTACAGGGTTTTAGCTCCTACAATGAGCAGTTCTTC,CASSVLQGFSSYNEQFF
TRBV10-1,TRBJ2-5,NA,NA,TGCGCCAGCAGTGAGTCCTATTTTGGGCCGGGGGAGACCCAGTACTTC,CASSESYFGPGETQYF
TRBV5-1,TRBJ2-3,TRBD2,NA,TGCGCCAGCAGCCTAGCGGGGGCTAGCACAGATACGCAGTATTTT,CASSLAGASTDTQYF
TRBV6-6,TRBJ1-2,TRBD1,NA,TGTGCCAGCAGTTACGGGCGGGGACAGGGGAACTATGGCTACACCTTC,CASSYGRGQGNYGYTF
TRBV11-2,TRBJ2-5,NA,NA,TGTGCCAGCAGCCCGCGGGGTCGATTGGGCGGGACCCAGTACTTC,CASSPRGRLGGTQYF
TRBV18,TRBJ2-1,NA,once,TGTGCCAGCTCCCAACCCGATGTTGGGTCGAGGAATGAGCAGTTCTTC,CASSQPDVGSRNEQFF
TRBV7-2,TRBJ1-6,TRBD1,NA,TGTGCCAGCAGCCCAGGGGGGACAGGGAGTTTGAATTCACCCCTCCACTTT,CASSPGGTGSLNSPLHF
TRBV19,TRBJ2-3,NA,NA,TGTGCCAGTAGTAGAGGGCCGACAGATACGCAGTATTTT,CASSRGPTDTQYF
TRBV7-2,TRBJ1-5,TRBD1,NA,TGTGCCAGCAGCTCCTACAGGGGAAGCAATCAGCCCCAGCATTTT,CASSSYRGSNQPQHF